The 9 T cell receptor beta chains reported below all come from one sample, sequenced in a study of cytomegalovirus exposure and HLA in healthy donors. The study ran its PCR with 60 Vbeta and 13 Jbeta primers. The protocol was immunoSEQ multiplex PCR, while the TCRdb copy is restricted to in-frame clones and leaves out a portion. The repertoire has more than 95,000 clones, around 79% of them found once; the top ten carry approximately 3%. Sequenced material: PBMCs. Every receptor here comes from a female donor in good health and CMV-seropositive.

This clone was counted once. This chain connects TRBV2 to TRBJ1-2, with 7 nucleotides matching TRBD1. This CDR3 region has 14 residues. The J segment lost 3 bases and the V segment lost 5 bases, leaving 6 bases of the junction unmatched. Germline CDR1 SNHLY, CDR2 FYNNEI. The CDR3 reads CASSPGQTYYGYTF. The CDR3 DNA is TGTGCCAGCAGTCCGGGACAGACGTACTATGGCTACACCTTC.

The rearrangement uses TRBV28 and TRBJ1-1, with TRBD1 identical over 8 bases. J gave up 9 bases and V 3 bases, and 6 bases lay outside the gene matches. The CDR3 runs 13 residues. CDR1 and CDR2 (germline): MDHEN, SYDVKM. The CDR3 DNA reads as TGTGCCAGCAGTTTCAGGGGGCGCACGAAAGCTTTCTTT. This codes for CASSFRGRTKAFF.

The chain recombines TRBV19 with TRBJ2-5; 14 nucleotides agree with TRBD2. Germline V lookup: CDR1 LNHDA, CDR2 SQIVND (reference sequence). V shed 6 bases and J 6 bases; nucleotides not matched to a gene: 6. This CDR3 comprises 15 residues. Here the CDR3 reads CASSRTSGGRKTQYF. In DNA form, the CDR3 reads TGTGCCAGTAGCAGGACTAGCGGGGGGAGAAAGACCCAGTACTTC.

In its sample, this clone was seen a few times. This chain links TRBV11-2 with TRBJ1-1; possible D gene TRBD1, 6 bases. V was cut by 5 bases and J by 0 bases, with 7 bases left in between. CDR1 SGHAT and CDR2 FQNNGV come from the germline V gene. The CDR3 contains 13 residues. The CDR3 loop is CASSGQLNTEAFF. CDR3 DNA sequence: TGTGCCAGCAGCGGACAGCTGAACACTGAAGCTTTCTTT.

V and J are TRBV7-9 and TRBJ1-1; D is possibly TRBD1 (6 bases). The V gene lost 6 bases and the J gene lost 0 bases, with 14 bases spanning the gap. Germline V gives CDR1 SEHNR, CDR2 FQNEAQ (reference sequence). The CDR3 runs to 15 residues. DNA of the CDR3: TGTGCCAGCAGTTTCGGGGGGGGCTTGAACACTGAAGCTTTCTTT. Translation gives CASSFGGGLNTEAFF.

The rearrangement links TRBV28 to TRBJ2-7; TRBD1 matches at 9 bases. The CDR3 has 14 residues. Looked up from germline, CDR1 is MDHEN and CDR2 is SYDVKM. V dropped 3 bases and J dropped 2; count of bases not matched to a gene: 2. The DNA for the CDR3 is TGTGCCAGCAGTTTGTGGGACAGGGCCTACGAGCAGTACTTC. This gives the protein CASSLWDRAYEQYF.

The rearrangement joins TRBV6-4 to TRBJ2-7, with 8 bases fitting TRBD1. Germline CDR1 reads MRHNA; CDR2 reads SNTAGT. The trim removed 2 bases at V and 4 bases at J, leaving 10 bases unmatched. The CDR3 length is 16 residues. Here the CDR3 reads CASSDPPQGARYEQYF. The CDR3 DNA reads TGTGCCAGCAGTGACCCCCCCCAGGGGGCGAGATACGAGCAGTACTTC.

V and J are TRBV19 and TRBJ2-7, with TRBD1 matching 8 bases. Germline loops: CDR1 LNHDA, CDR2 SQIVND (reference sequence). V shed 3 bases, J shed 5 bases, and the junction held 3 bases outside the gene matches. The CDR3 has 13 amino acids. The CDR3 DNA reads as TGTGCCAGTAGTATGCAGGGGGCCCACGAGCAGTACTTC. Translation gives CASSMQGAHEQYF.

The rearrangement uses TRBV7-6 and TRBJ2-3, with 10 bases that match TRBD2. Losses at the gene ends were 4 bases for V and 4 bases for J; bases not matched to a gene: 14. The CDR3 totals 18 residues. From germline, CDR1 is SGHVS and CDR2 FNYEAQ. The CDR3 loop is CASSSRSGRTLFADTQYF. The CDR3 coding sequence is TGTGCCAGCAGCTCCCGTAGCGGGAGGACCCTTTTCGCAGATACGCAGTATTTT.